This T cell receptor (beta chain) originates from a study of blood T cell repertoires in COVID-19. Turning to the study itself: From T cells, B-cell-depleted T cells, or PBMCs came the material, which was cDNA or gDNA.

The ends lost 2 bases at V and 7 bases at J; junction bases unmatched: 4. CDR3 length: 14 residues. The V gene's germline CDR1 is SGHTA and CDR2 FQGTGA. The authors' processing: From reference gene primer amplification, estimates of nucleated cell counts were derived. Here immunoSEQ multiplex PCR was the method, and the copy in TCRdb shows in-frame clones only, minus some. Clone size and the V and J calls come from that table; the DNA yielded D and trimming. The sample carries roughly 100,000 clones, approximately 80% recorded once. This chain joins TRBV7-3 and TRBJ2-1; TRBD1 matches 8 bases. The sequence came from a man aged 65-85 years with acute or convalescent COVID-19. Sequencing was done on a sample of peripheral blood. The CDR3 spells CASSLGQGTNEQFF. The CDR3 nucleotides are TGTGCCAGCAGCTTAGGACAGGGCACGAATGAGCAGTTCTTC.